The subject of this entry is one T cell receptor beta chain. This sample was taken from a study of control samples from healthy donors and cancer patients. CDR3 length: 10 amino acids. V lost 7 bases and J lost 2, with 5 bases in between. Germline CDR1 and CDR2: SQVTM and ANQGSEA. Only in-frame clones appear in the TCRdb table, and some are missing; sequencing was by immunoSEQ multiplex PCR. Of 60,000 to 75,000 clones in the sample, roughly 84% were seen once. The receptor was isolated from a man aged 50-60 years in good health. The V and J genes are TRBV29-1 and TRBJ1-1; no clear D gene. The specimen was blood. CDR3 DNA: TGCAGCGGTTCCAACACTGAAGCTTTCTTT. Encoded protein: CSGSNTEAFF.